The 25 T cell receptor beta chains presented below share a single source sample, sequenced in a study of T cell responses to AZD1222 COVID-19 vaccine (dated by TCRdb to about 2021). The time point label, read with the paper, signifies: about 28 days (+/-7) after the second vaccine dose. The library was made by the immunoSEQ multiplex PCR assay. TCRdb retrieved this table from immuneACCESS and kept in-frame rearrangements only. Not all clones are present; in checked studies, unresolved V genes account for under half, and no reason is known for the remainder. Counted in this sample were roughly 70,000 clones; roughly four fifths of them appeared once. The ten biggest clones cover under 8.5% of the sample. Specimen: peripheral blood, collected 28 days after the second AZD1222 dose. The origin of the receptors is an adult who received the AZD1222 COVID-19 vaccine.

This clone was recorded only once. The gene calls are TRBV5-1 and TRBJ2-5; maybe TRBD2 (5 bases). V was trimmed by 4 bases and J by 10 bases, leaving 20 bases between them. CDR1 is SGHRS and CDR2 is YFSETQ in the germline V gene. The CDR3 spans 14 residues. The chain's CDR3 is CASSLYDATSGQYF. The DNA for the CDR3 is TGCGCCAGCAGCCTATACGATGCGACCAGCGGCCAGTACTTC.

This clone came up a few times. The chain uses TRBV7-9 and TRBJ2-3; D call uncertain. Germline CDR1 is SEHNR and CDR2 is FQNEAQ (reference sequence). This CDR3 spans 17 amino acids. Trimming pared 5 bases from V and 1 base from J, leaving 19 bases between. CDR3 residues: CASSLSLGMARTDTQYF. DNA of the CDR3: TGTGCCAGCAGCCTAAGCCTTGGAATGGCGCGCACAGATACGCAGTATTTT.

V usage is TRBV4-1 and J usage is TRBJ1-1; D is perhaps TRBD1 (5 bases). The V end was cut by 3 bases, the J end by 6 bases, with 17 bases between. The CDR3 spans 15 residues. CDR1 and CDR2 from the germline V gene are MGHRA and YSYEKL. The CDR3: CASSHPPGRDAEAFF. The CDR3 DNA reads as TGCGCCAGCAGCCACCCGCCAGGCCGGGACGCTGAAGCTTTCTTT.

For the CDR3, the DNA is TGCGCCAGCAGACTCGTGGTGGAGGGAACCACTGAAGCTTTCTTT. Translation: CASRLVVEGTTEAFF. The chain recombines TRBV10-1 with TRBJ1-1; no clear D gene. Germline V gene data show CDR1 as WNHNN and CDR2 as SYGVQD (reference sequence). Between the trimmed V and J ends, which lost 6 bases and 4 bases, there was a span of 18 bases. The length of the CDR3 is 15 residues.

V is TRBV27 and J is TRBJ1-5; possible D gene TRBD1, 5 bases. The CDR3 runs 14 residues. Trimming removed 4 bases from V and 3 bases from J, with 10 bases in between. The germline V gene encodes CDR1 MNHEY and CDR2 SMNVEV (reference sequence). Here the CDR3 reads CASSSRVYNQPQHF. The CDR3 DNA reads TGTGCCAGCAGTTCCAGGGTGTACAATCAGCCCCAGCATTTT.

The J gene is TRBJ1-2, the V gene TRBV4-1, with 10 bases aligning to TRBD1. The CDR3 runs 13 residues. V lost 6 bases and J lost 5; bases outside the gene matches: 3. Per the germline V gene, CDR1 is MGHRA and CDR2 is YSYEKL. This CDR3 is CASRGTGEYGYTF. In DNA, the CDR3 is TGCGCCAGCAGAGGGACAGGGGAGTATGGCTACACCTTC.

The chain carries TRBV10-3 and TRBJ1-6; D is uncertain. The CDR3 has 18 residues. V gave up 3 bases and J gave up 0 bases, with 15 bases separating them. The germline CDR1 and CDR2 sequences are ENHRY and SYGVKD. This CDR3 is CAISDWGRASSYNSPLHF. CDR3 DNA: TGTGCCATCAGTGATTGGGGAAGGGCGAGCTCCTATAATTCACCCCTCCACTTT.

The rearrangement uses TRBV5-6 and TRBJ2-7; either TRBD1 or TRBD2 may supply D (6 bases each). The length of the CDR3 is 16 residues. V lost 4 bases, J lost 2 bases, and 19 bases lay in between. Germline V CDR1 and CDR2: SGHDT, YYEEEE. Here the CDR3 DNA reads TGTGCCAGCAGCGCGCGTTTGAGGGGGGCTACCTACGAGCAGTACTTC. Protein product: CASSARLRGATYEQYF.

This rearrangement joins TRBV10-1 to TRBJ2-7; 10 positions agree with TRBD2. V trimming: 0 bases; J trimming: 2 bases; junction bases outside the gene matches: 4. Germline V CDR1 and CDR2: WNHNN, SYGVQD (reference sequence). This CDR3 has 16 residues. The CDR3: CASSESGSGGTYEQYF. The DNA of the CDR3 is TGCGCCAGCAGTGAGTCCGGTAGCGGGGGGACCTACGAGCAGTACTTC.

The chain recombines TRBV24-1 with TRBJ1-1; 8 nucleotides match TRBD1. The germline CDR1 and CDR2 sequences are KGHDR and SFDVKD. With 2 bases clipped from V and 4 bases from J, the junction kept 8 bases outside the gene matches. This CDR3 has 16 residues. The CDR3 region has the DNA TGTGCCACCAGTGATTCTACACAGGGGGGGAGCACTGAAGCTTTCTTT. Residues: CATSDSTQGGSTEAFF.

CDR3 loop: CAWSVRGRNNQPQHF. The CDR3 DNA reads TGTGCCTGGAGTGTTCGGGGACGGAACAATCAGCCCCAGCATTTT. V is TRBV30 and J is TRBJ1-5, with D possibly matching TRBD1 (5 bases). The V end was cut by 0 bases, the J end by 3 bases, with 12 bases between. The germline V gene encodes CDR1 GTSNPN and CDR2 SVGIG (reference sequence). CDR3 length: 15 residues.

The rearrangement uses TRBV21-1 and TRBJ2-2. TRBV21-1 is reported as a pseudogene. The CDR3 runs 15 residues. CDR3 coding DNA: TGTGCCAGCAGCTTCACCTGGGTAGTCACCGGGGAGCTGTTTTTT. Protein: CASSFTWVVTGELFF.

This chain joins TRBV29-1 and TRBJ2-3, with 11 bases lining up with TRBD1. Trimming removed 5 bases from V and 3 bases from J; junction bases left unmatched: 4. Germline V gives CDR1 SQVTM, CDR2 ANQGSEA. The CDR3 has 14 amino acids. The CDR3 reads CSVMDRGPTDTQYF. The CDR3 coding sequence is TGCAGCGTTATGGACAGGGGGCCGACAGATACGCAGTATTTT.

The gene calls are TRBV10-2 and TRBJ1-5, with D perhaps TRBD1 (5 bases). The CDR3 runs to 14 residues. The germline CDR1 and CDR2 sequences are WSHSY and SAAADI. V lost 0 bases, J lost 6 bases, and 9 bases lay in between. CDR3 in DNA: TGCGCCAGCAGTGAGTCAGGGGCCATTCAGCCCCAGCATTTT. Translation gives CASSESGAIQPQHF.

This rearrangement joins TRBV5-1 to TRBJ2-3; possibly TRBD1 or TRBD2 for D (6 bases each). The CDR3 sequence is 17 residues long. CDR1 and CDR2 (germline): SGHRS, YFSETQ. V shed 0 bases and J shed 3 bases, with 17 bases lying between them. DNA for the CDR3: TGCGCCAGCAGCTTGGTCGCTTGGGGGGCGCTTACAGATACGCAGTATTTT. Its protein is CASSLVAWGALTDTQYF.

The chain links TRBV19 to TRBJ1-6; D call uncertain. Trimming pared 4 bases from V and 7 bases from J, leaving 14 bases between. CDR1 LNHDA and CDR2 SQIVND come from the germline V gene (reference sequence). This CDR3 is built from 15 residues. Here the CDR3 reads CASSTRKGGNSPLHF. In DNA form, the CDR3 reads TGTGCCAGTAGTACCCGTAAGGGAGGCAATTCACCCCTCCACTTT.

This chain's CDR3 is CASSQAVPRSQGGTDTQYF. The CDR3 DNA is TGTGCCAGCAGCCAGGCGGTCCCCCGATCGCAGGGTGGCACAGATACGCAGTATTTT. The chain combines TRBV4-2 with TRBJ2-3; maybe TRBD1 (5 bases). Germline lookup yields CDR1 LGHNA and CDR2 YNFKEQ. Trimming left V 3 bases short and J 1 base short, with 23 bases between. CDR3 length: 19 amino acids.

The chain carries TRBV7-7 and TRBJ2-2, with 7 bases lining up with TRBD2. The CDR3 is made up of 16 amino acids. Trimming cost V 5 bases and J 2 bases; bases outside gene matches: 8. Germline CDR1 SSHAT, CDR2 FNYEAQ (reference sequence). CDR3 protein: CASSPTPGLNTGELFF. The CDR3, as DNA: TGTGCCAGCAGCCCAACTCCGGGACTAAACACCGGGGAGCTGTTTTTT.

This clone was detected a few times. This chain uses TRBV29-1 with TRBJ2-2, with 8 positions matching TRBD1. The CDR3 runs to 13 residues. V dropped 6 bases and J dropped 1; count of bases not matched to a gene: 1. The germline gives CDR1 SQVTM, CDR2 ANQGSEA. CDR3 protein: CSVDRGNTGELFF. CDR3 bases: TGCAGCGTCGACAGGGGGAACACCGGGGAGCTGTTTTTT.

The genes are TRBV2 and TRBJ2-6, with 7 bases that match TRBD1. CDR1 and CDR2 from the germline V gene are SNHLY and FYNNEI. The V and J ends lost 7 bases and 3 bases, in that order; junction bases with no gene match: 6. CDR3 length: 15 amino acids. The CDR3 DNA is TGTGCCAGCAAATACAGGGGTGGTGGGGCCAACGTCCTGACTTTC. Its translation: CASKYRGGGANVLTF. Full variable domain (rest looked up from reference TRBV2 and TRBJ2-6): EPEVTQTPSHQVTQMGQEVILRCVPISNHLYFYWYRQILGQKVEFLVSFYNNEISEKSEIFDDQFSVERPDGSNFTLKIRSTKLEDSAMYFCASKYRGGGANVLTFGAGSRLTVL.

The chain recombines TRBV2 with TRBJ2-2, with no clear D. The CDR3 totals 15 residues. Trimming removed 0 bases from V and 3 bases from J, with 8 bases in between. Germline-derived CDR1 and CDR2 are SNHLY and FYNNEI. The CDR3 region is CASSEAREYTGELFF. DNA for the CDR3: TGTGCCAGCAGTGAAGCTAGGGAATACACCGGGGAGCTGTTTTTT. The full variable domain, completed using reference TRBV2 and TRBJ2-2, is EPEVTQTPSHQVTQMGQEVILRCVPISNHLYFYWYRQILGQKVEFLVSFYNNEISEKSEIFDDQFSVERPDGSNFTLKIRSTKLEDSAMYFCASSEAREYTGELFFGEGSRLTVL.

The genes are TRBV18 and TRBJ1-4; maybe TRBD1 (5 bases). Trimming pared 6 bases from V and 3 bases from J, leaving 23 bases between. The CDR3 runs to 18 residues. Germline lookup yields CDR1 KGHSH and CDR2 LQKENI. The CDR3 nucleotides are TGTGCCAGCTCGCCCTTAGGATTTCAGGGTCTGGCTAATGAAAAACTGTTTTTT. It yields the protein CASSPLGFQGLANEKLFF.

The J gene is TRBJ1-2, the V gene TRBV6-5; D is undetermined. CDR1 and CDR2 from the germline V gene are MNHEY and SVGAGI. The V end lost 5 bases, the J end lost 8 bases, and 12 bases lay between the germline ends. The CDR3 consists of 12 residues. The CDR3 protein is CASSPSLGGYTF. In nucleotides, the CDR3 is TGTGCCAGCAGTCCAAGCCTGGGAGGCTACACCTTC.

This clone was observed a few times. CDR3 residues: CAISRTGGDYNEQFF. The DNA for the CDR3 is TGTGCCATCAGCCGGACAGGGGGAGACTACAATGAGCAGTTCTTC. The chain has TRBV10-3 and TRBJ2-1, with TRBD1 matching 10 bases. Germline CDR1 reads ENHRY; CDR2 reads SYGVKD. The CDR3 runs 15 residues. V shed 6 bases and J 3 bases; nucleotides not matched to a gene: 5.

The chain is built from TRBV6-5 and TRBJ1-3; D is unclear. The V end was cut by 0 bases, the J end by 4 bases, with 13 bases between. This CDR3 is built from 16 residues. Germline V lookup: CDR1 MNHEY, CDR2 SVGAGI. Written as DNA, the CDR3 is TGTGCCAGCAGTTACTCGCAGACTAGCCCCGGAAACACCATATATTTT. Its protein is CASSYSQTSPGNTIYF.